This T cell receptor beta chain emerged from a study of T cells after yellow fever vaccination. At the level of the study: Each low-cell-number fraction was prepared by means of SMART-Seq v4 Ultra Low Input. Study results and caveats: FACS-sorted repertoires might harbor abundant contaminating clonotypes from the bulk population. Post-booster samples contained most primary-vaccination clones (roughly 96% CD4, around 89% CD8).

5'RACE template switching produced TCR cDNA carrying a universal primer site and UMIs. From the 5' RACE reads, TCRdb called clonotypes with MiXCR, one entry per CDR3 protein. The sample consists of hundreds of thousands of distinct CDR3 sequences, around 20% of them appearing once. There are 11 residues in the CDR3. V shed 4 bases and J shed 5 bases, with 5 bases lying between them. Germline V gives CDR1 ENHRY, CDR2 SYGVKD. This clonotype was detected only a few times. Its antigen is unidentified. The sequences come from PBMCs, collected before the yellow fever booster vaccination. This TCR was recovered from a man aged 18 to 30 who received the YFV17D yellow fever vaccine. This sequence joins TRBV10-3 and TRBJ1-1, with D unresolved. The DNA for the CDR3 is TGTGCCATCAGTGTGGGGACTGAAGCTTTCTTT. It encodes CAISVGTEAFF.